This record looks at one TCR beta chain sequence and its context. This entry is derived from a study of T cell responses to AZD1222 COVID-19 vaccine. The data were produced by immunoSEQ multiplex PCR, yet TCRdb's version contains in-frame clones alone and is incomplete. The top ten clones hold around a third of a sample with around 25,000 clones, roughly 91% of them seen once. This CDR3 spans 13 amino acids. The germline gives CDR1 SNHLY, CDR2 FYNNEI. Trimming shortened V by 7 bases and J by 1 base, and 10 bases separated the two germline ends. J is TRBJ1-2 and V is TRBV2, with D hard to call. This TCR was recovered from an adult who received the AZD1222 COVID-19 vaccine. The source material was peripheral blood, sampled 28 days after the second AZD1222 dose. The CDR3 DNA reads TGTGCCAGCACGGGTTTAGTTAACTATGGCTACACCTTC. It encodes CASTGLVNYGYTF. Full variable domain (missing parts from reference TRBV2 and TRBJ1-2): EPEVTQTPSHQVTQMGQEVILRCVPISNHLYFYWYRQILGQKVEFLVSFYNNEISEKSEIFDDQFSVERPDGSNFTLKIRSTKLEDSAMYFCASTGLVNYGYTFGSGTRLTVV.